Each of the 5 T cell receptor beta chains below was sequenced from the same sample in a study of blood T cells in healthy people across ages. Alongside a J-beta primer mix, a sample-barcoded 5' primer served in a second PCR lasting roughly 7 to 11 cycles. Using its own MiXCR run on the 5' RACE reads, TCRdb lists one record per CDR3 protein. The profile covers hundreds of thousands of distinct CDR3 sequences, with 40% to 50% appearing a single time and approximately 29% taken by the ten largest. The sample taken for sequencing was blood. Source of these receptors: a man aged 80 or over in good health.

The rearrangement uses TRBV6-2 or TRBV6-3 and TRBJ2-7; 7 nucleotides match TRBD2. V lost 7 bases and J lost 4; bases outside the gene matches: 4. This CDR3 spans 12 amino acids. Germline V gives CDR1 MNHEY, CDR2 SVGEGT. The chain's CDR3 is CASNPSGYEQYF. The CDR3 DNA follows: TGTGCCAGCAACCCTAGCGGTTACGAGCAGTACTTC.

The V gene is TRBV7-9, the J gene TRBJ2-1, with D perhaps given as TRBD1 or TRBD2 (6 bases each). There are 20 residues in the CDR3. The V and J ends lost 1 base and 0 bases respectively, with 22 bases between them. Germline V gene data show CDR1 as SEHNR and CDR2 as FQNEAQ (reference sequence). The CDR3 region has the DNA TGTGCCAGCAGCTTAGTTTCGGGGGCCATTATACGGAGCTCCTACAATGAGCAGTTCTTC. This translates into CASSLVSGAIIRSSYNEQFF.

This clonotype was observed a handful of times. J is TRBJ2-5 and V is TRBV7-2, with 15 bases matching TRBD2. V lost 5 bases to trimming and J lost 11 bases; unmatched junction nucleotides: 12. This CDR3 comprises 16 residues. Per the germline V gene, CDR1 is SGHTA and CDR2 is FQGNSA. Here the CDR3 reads CASSRTSGGVTSQQYF. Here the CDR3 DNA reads TGTGCCAGCAGCAGGACTAGCGGGGGGGTAACGAGCCAGCAGTACTTC.

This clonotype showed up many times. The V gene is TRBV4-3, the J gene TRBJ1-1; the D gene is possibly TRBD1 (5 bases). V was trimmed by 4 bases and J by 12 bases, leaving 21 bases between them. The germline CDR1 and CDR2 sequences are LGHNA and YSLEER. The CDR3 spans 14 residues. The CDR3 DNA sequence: TGCGCCAGCAGCCCTACGGTTGATCGGGACGTTACTTTCTTT. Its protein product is CASSPTVDRDVTFF.

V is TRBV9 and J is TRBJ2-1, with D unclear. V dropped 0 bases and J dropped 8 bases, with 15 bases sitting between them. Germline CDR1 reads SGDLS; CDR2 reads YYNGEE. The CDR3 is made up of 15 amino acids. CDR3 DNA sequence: TGTGCCAGCAGCGTAGGGGCCGGCCGGATGGATGAGCAGTTCTTC. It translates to CASSVGAGRMDEQFF.